This TCR beta chain is drawn from a study of CXCR3-negative and CXCR3-positive naive CD8 T cells. The libraries of TRB cDNA were constructed through 5' RACE using UMI labels. TCRdb re-analyzed the 5' RACE reads; it lists each CDR3 protein once, without DNA. The data include approximately 56,000 distinct CDR3 sequences; the top ten clones carry about 1.4%. Comment on this clonotype: The antigen remains unidentified.

In germline, CDR1 is LGHNA, CDR2 YSLEER. This CDR3 contains 17 residues. Findings and limits, study-wide: Researchers report CXCR3 expression partially decreased after cryopreservation, with fresh PBMCs used in most assays.

V gene TRBV4-3 combines with J gene TRBJ2-2; TCRdb picks TRBD2, but there is no DNA to check that call. Input material: naive CXCR3- CD8+ T cells from blood. Specified subset: CD45RO-CCR7+CD27+CD95- naive CD8+ T cells lacking CXCR3 (TNR3-). This receptor was taken from a human donor in good health. Some clones in this sample may be carry-over from other donors' samples. This CDR3 is CASSQGVSGSGTGELFF.